These 13 T cell receptor beta chains came from one sample sequenced in a study of Graves' ophthalmopathy and Graves' hyperthyroidism. The authors amplified TCR beta CDR3 regions, and they did so from RNA transcripts for repertoire sequencing. The authors performed first-round RT-PCR with HTBI primers and then a second-round multiplex PCR. TCRdb redid the calling of the multiplex PCR reads with MiXCR, one entry per CDR3 protein. Here the sample spans about 700,000 distinct CDR3 sequences, about 38% being singletons. The sequencing input was peripheral blood. The origin of the receptors is an adult man with Graves' ophthalmopathy.

This clonotype has at least ten counts. This sequence joins TRBV19 and TRBJ1-2; TRBD1 might be the D (6 bases). The CDR3 consists of 14 residues. V was pared by 7 bases and J by 4 bases, with 16 bases between. Germline CDR1 and CDR2: LNHDA and SQIVND (reference sequence). In DNA, the CDR3 is TGTGCCAGTATGGGGGCAGCGGACAGCTATGGCTACACCTTC. This encodes CASMGAADSYGYTF.

This clonotype was picked up many times. The chain couples TRBV7-6 to TRBJ2-2; a weak D match, TRBD2 (5 bases). The CDR3 is 18 amino acids. V was clipped by 2 bases and J by 0 bases, with 16 bases between them. The germline CDR1 and CDR2 sequences are SGHVS and FNYEAQ. In nucleotides, the CDR3 is TGTGCCAGCAGCTTACCTGGCCGCGGGCTATCGAACACCGGGGAGCTGTTTTTT. Translating it yields CASSLPGRGLSNTGELFF.

This clonotype has more than one count but fewer than ten. The chain uses TRBV9 and TRBJ1-1, with a weak D call TRBD1 (5 bases). Germline CDR1 reads SGDLS; CDR2 reads YYNGEE. The length of the CDR3 is 16 residues. Trimming removed 4 bases at V and 0 bases at J, with 16 bases between. The CDR3 protein is CASSPEGRHMNTEAFF. The CDR3 nucleotides read TGTGCCAGCAGCCCTGAGGGGAGGCACATGAACACTGAAGCTTTCTTT.

In nucleotides, the CDR3 is TGTGCCAGCAGTGAGCAGGGGACATCAGGGACCCAGTACTTC. Amino acids: CASSEQGTSGTQYF. The gene calls are TRBV2 and TRBJ2-5; D possibly corresponds to TRBD1 (6 bases). CDR3 length: 14 amino acids. Deletions cut 3 bases from V and 7 bases from J, with 15 bases between. The germline CDR1 and CDR2 sequences are SNHLY and FYNNEI.

There are many counts of this clonotype. The chain employs TRBV7-9 and TRBJ2-7, with D maybe TRBD1 (6 bases). Trimming cost V 5 bases and J 0 bases, with 14 bases left between them. Germline CDR1 is SEHNR and CDR2 is FQNEAQ (reference sequence). The CDR3 length is 15 residues. CDR3 loop: CASSPTGLSSYEQYF. In DNA, the CDR3 is TGTGCCAGCAGCCCGACAGGCCTTAGCTCCTACGAGCAGTACTTC. Variable domain in full (rest from reference TRBV7-9 and TRBJ2-7): DTGVSQNPRHKITKRGQNVTFRCDPISEHNRLYWYRQTLGQGPEFLTYFQNEAQLEKSRLLSDRFSAERPKGSFSTLEIQRTEQGDSAMYLCASSPTGLSSYEQYFGPGTRLTVT.

This clonotype showed up many times. The chain has TRBV6-5 and TRBJ1-1; D not certain. Germline loops: CDR1 MNHEY, CDR2 SVGAGI. The CDR3 extends over 13 amino acids. V was clipped by 6 bases and J by 1 base, with 9 bases between them. The CDR3 DNA reads TGTGCCAGCAGCGGAATCAGGAACACTGAAGCTTTCTTT. Translated, it gives CASSGIRNTEAFF.

This clonotype was recorded many times. The chain combines TRBV29-1 with TRBJ2-7, with 12 bases that match TRBD2. The ends lost 7 bases at V and 3 bases at J; junction bases unmatched: 13. This CDR3 region has 16 residues. Germline lookup yields CDR1 SQVTM and CDR2 ANQGSEA. The CDR3 DNA reads as TGCAGCGCCGTGGCCCGAAGACTAGCGGGGGTCTACGAGCAGTACTTC. Residues: CSAVARRLAGVYEQYF.

The CDR3 is CAISEARGLPNYGYTF. CDR3 DNA: TGTGCCATCAGTGAGGCCAGGGGGCTCCCTAACTATGGCTACACCTTC. V and J are TRBV10-3 and TRBJ1-2; 8 bases fit TRBD1. CDR3 length: 16 amino acids. The germline V gene has CDR1 ENHRY and CDR2 SYGVKD. Unmatched junction bases numbered 5, after V lost 2 bases and J lost 0 bases.

This clonotype appeared many times. J is TRBJ2-7 and V is TRBV10-3; D gene ambiguous. Trimming pared 2 bases from V and 0 bases from J, leaving 17 bases between. CDR3 length equals 17 residues. CDR1 is ENHRY and CDR2 is SYGVKD in the germline V gene. The CDR3 nucleotides read TGTGCCATCAGTGAGGACAACCCGACCGCGAACTCCTACGAGCAGTACTTC. It encodes CAISEDNPTANSYEQYF.

The table lists this clonotype with many counts. The chain employs TRBV7-9 and TRBJ1-6; TRBD1 might be the D (5 bases). Germline V gives CDR1 SEHNR, CDR2 FQNEAQ (reference sequence). The V end was cut by 5 bases, the J end by 6 bases, with 14 bases between. This CDR3 comprises 15 residues. This CDR3 is CASSPDTARNSPLHF. In nucleotides, the CDR3 is TGTGCCAGCAGCCCGGACACCGCCCGTAATTCACCCCTCCACTTT.

To note about this clonotype: A junction boundary mismatches the germline segment, possibly from a read error. The chain links TRBV29-1 to TRBJ2-6; unclear D gene. The CDR3 loop spans 9 amino acids. Germline loops: CDR1 SQVTM, CDR2 ANQGSEA. The CDR3 region is CSVEEAMAF. In nucleotides, the CDR3 is TGCAGCGTTGAAGAGGCCATGGCTTTC.

This clonotype was found many times. The chain links TRBV2 to TRBJ2-7, with D perhaps being TRBD1 or TRBD2 (6 bases each). The CDR3 runs to 11 residues. Deletions cut 9 bases from V and 6 bases from J, with 12 bases between. Per the germline V gene, CDR1 is SNHLY and CDR2 is FYNNEI. In DNA form, the CDR3 reads TGTGCCAGTTTGCGGGACATCGAGCAGTACTTC. Translation: CASLRDIEQYF.

CDR3 protein: CASNEGANVLTF. The CDR3 DNA reads as TGTGCCAGCAACGAAGGGGCCAACGTCCTGACTTTC. The rearrangement joins TRBV2 to TRBJ2-6; D not resolved. Germline assignment: CDR1 SNHLY and CDR2 FYNNEI. The ends were cut back, 7 bases at V and 4 bases at J, with 5 bases in the middle. The CDR3 totals 12 residues.